Sequencing of this T cell receptor beta chain was carried out in a study of blood T cell repertoires in COVID-19. TCRdb keeps only in-frame clones here, not all; method: immunoSEQ multiplex PCR. The table includes some 180,000 clones, roughly 83% detected once. Per the germline V gene, CDR1 is SGHTA and CDR2 is FQGNSA. CDR3 length: 15 residues. Trimming left V 3 bases short and J 4 bases short, with 15 bases between. The chain couples TRBV7-2 to TRBJ1-1, with a tentative D call TRBD1 (5 bases). This receptor was obtained from a woman in her forties with COVID-19, enrolled during active disease. Source material: peripheral blood. The CDR3 region is CASSFKKGRGTEAFF. The CDR3 DNA reads as TGTGCCAGCAGCTTTAAGAAGGGGCGAGGCACTGAAGCTTTCTTT.